Shown below are 23 T cell receptor beta chains from a single sample sequenced in a study of CD8 T cells in Susac syndrome. An input of about 0.5 to 1 ug of RNA was subjected to reverse transcription using random hexamers. One entry per CDR3 protein, called by TCRdb with MiXCR from the immunoSEQ multiplex PCR reads. The sample has about 180,000 distinct CDR3 sequences, 90% to 97% seen once. Sequencing used CD4+ T cells from PBMCs. These receptors were taken from a human donor with multiple sclerosis.

The chain is built from TRBV19 and TRBJ2-5, with D unresolved. CDR3 length: 12 amino acids. Germline V gene sequence: CDR1 LNHDA, CDR2 SQIVND (reference sequence). V was pared by 0 bases and J by 5 bases, with 4 bases between. CDR3 amino acids: CASSIDRETQYF. DNA for the CDR3: TGTGCCAGTAGTATAGATCGGGAGACCCAGTACTTC.

The rearrangement uses TRBV20-1 and TRBJ2-7; TRBD1 is a possible D gene (7 bases). Germline V gives CDR1 DFQATT, CDR2 SNEGSKA (reference sequence). CDR3 length: 14 residues. V lost 6 bases and J 4 bases, leaving 19 bases between the germline ends. CDR3 protein: CSADPRQGGYEQYF. CDR3 nucleotide sequence: TGCAGTGCCGACCCCAGACAGGGAGGTTACGAGCAGTACTTC.

The sample holds one count of this clonotype. The V and J genes are TRBV10-3 and TRBJ1-2; 7 nucleotides line up with TRBD1. Germline V gives CDR1 ENHRY, CDR2 SYGVKD. The junction had 7 bases not matched to a gene; V was cut back by 5 bases and J by 4 bases. This CDR3 region has 14 residues. The CDR3 here is CAISRQTGPYGYTF. CDR3 bases: TGTGCCATCAGTCGACAGACAGGGCCCTATGGCTACACCTTC.

In this sample, this clonotype turned up once. The rearrangement joins TRBV19 to TRBJ2-3; D call uncertain. The length of the CDR3 is 14 residues. Germline-derived CDR1 and CDR2 are LNHDA and SQIVND (reference sequence). V was trimmed by 1 base and J by 2 bases, leaving 7 bases between them. This CDR3 is CASSIGVFTDTQYF. The CDR3 DNA is TGTGCCAGTAGTATAGGGGTCTTCACAGATACGCAGTATTTT.

The CDR3 DNA follows: TGCGCCAGCAGCCCCCGGACAGGGAGCTCCTACAATGAGCAGTTCTTC. It codes for CASSPRTGSSYNEQFF. This chain connects TRBV5-1 to TRBJ2-1, with 8 bases matching TRBD1. CDR3 length: 16 residues. Per germline, CDR1 SGHRS and CDR2 YFSETQ. V gave up 4 bases and J gave up 0 bases; unmatched junction bases: 6.

The rearrangement uses TRBV12-3 or TRBV12-4 and TRBJ2-1; D remains ambiguous. The CDR3 has 14 amino acids. V shed 5 bases and J shed 0 bases, with 8 bases lying between them. The CDR3 loop reads CASSPGVSYNEQFF. The CDR3 DNA is TGTGCCAGCAGTCCGGGTGTCTCCTACAATGAGCAGTTCTTC.

The genes are TRBV9 and TRBJ2-5, with D unresolved. CDR3 size: 11 residues. Trimming left V 0 bases short and J 5 bases short, with 2 bases between. Looked up from germline, CDR1 is SGDLS and CDR2 is YYNGEE. CDR3 loop: CASSVDETQYF. CDR3 nucleotides: TGTGCCAGCAGCGTAGATGAGACCCAGTACTTC.

The J gene is TRBJ1-2, the V gene TRBV3-1; no clear D gene. Germline V gene data show CDR1 as LGHDT and CDR2 as YNNKEL (reference sequence). V lost 1 base to trimming and J lost 2 bases, with 14 bases between them. The CDR3 has 16 residues. The CDR3 nucleotides are TGTGCCAGCAGCCAAGGCATCACGGGGATGAACTATGGCTACACCTTC. This encodes CASSQGITGMNYGYTF.

This chain links TRBV20-1 with TRBJ1-2; 10 positions match TRBD1. CDR3 length: 12 amino acids. From germline, CDR1 is DFQATT and CDR2 SNEGSKA (reference sequence). This CDR3 reads CTSRQGASGYTF. The CDR3, as DNA: TGCACCTCCCGACAGGGGGCTTCTGGCTACACCTTC.

CDR3 in DNA: TGCAGTGCTAAAGCGGGGGGCCGCACAGATACGCAGTATTTT. Translating gives CSAKAGGRTDTQYF. The chain joins TRBV20-1 to TRBJ2-3; 9 bases line up with TRBD2. This CDR3 region has 14 residues. Germline V lookup: CDR1 DFQATT, CDR2 SNEGSKA (reference sequence). V was pared by 4 bases and J by 1 base, with 3 bases of the junction left unmatched.

This sequence joins TRBV5-6 and TRBJ2-7, with a possible D match to TRBD1 (6 bases). This CDR3 region has 14 residues. The germline CDR1 and CDR2 sequences are SGHDT and YYEEEE. With 2 bases removed from V and 3 bases from J, the gap between germline ends came to 12 bases. CDR3 nucleotide sequence: TGTGCCAGCAGCTTCCAGGGGTACAGCTACGAGCAGTACTTC. Its translation is CASSFQGYSYEQYF. The full variable domain, with the rest looked up from reference TRBV5-6 and TRBJ2-7, is DAGVTQSPTHLIKTRGQQVTLRCSPKSGHDTVSWYQQALGQGPQFIFQYYEEEERQRGNFPDRFSGHQFPNYSSELNVNALLLGDSALYLCASSFQGYSYEQYFGPGTRLTVT.

A single count supports this clonotype. The CDR3 region is CASSLSRQGYGSGYTEAFF. The CDR3 DNA sequence: TGTGCCAGCAGTTTATCCCGACAGGGGTATGGGTCGGGCTACACTGAAGCTTTCTTT. This chain joins TRBV27 and TRBJ1-1; 8 nucleotides match TRBD1. Germline V lookup: CDR1 MNHEY, CDR2 SMNVEV (reference sequence). The length of the CDR3 is 19 residues. The junction had 15 bases not matched to a gene; V was cut back by 0 bases and J by 3 bases.

The chain has TRBV11-3 and TRBJ1-1, with D tentatively TRBD1 (6 bases). The germline V gene has CDR1 SGHNT and CDR2 YENEEA. The V and J ends lost 0 bases and 8 bases respectively, with 10 bases between them. The CDR3 length is 13 residues. The CDR3 bases are TGTGCCAGCAGCTTAGAGAGGCAGGGGGAAGCTTTCTTT. Protein sequence: CASSLERQGEAFF.

This clonotype was seen just once. The chain uses TRBV29-1 and TRBJ1-4, with D possibly matching TRBD1 (5 bases). Germline V lookup: CDR1 SQVTM, CDR2 ANQGSEA. The length of the CDR3 is 12 residues. The ends were cut back, 6 bases at V and 6 bases at J, with 11 bases in the middle. CDR3 residues: CSVTAGDEKLFF. In nucleotides, the CDR3 is TGCAGCGTGACCGCGGGGGATGAAAAACTGTTTTTT.

This chain uses TRBV30 with TRBJ1-5; possible D gene TRBD1, 5 bases. V was clipped by 2 bases and J by 4 bases, with 9 bases between them. This CDR3 contains 13 residues. CDR1 GTSNPN and CDR2 SVGIG come from the germline V gene (reference sequence). The CDR3 reads CAWSRDPNQPQHF. The DNA for the CDR3 is TGTGCCTGGAGTAGGGACCCTAATCAGCCCCAGCATTTT. The full variable domain, its missing parts supplied by reference TRBV30 and TRBJ1-5, is SQTIHQWPATLVQPVGSPLSLECTVEGTSNPNLYWYRQAAGRGLQLLFYSVGIGQISSEVPQNLSASRPQDRQFILSSKKLLLSDSGFYLCAWSRDPNQPQHFGDGTRLSIL.

As regards this clonotype: Germline is not matched at one junction end, which may reflect a read error. The chain has TRBV28 and TRBJ1-1; D unclear. There are 11 residues in the CDR3. From germline, CDR1 is MDHEN and CDR2 SYDVKM. CDR3 nucleotide sequence: TGTGCCAGCAGCTCCGACACTAAAGCTTTCTTT. This sequence encodes CASSSDTKAFF.

The rearrangement uses TRBV30 and TRBJ1-3; a weak D match, TRBD1 (5 bases). CDR3 length: 13 residues. Trimming removed 6 bases from V and 8 bases from J, with 17 bases in between. CDR1 GTSNPN and CDR2 SVGIG come from the germline V gene (reference sequence). The CDR3 nucleotides read TGTGCCTGCTCGCCCGGAGGGACGGACACCATATATTTT. Protein: CACSPGGTDTIYF.

V and J are TRBV11-2 and TRBJ2-5; D is uncertain. The CDR3 totals 12 residues. Germline V CDR1 and CDR2: SGHAT, FQNNGV. The germline V and J ends were trimmed by 1 base and 5 bases, with 5 bases remaining between them. For the CDR3, the DNA is TGTGCCAGCAGCTTAGTTTACGAGACCCAGTACTTC. Translating it yields CASSLVYETQYF.

The V and J genes are TRBV4-2 and TRBJ1-4, with D possibly TRBD1 on 5 matching bases. Trimming took off 0 bases at V and 5 bases at J, with 22 bases between the two ends. CDR3 length: 19 residues. Germline V lookup: CDR1 LGHNA, CDR2 YNFKEQ. The CDR3 loop reads CASSQDSRVGSRANEKLFF. The DNA of the CDR3 is TGTGCCAGCAGCCAAGATTCGAGGGTTGGTAGCAGGGCAAATGAAAAACTGTTTTTT.

The J gene is TRBJ2-1, the V gene TRBV7-3; 9 nucleotides align to TRBD2. The CDR3 is 15 amino acids. From germline, CDR1 is SGHTA and CDR2 FQGTGA. Losses at the gene ends were 4 bases for V and 7 bases for J; bases not matched to a gene: 8. This CDR3 reads CASSSLAGLENEQFF. DNA for the CDR3: TGTGCCAGCAGCTCCCTAGCGGGGCTCGAAAATGAGCAGTTCTTC.

The chain is built from TRBV27 and TRBJ1-1; 10 bases align to TRBD1. This CDR3 contains 15 residues. V was pared by 4 bases and J by 3 bases, with 5 bases of the junction left unmatched. The V gene's germline CDR1 is MNHEY and CDR2 SMNVEV (reference sequence). The CDR3 loop reads CASSSRDRGDTEAFF. The CDR3 coding sequence is TGTGCCAGCAGTTCCCGGGACAGGGGTGACACTGAAGCTTTCTTT.

The chain couples TRBV30 to TRBJ1-1, with D unclear. The germline CDR1 and CDR2 sequences are GTSNPN and SVGIG (reference sequence). Trimming cost V 5 bases and J 1 base, with 8 bases left between them. This CDR3 is built from 12 residues. CDR3 residues: CAWAVTNTEAFF. Here the CDR3 DNA reads TGTGCCTGGGCTGTTACGAACACTGAAGCTTTCTTT. Filled out from reference TRBV30 and TRBJ1-1, the complete variable domain reads SQTIHQWPATLVQPVGSPLSLECTVEGTSNPNLYWYRQAAGRGLQLLFYSVGIGQISSEVPQNLSASRPQDRQFILSSKKLLLSDSGFYLCAWAVTNTEAFFGQGTRLTVV.

The V and J genes are TRBV6-5 and TRBJ1-2; a possible D gene is TRBD1 (6 bases). The length of the CDR3 is 15 residues. From germline, CDR1 is MNHEY and CDR2 SVGAGI. The V gene lost 6 bases and the J gene lost 4 bases, with 18 bases spanning the gap. The chain's CDR3 is CASSSPDSPGYGYTF. The DNA of the CDR3 is TGTGCCAGCAGCTCCCCGGACAGCCCGGGCTATGGCTACACCTTC.